The T cell receptor (beta chain) described here comes from a study of cytomegalovirus exposure and HLA in healthy donors. Study findings and constraints: As confirmed in vitro, a few CMV-associated chains were specific for CMV antigens. Within an earlier analysis, most TCR beta V segments proved productive either about 90% or about 30% of the time.

Concerning this clone: Its specificity is unknown.

The PCR ran on 60 Vbeta and 13 Jbeta primers. The protocol was immunoSEQ multiplex PCR, while the TCRdb copy is restricted to in-frame clones and leaves out a portion. Recorded for this sample: 35,000 to 45,000 clones. Germline loops: CDR1 LNHDA, CDR2 SQIVND (reference sequence). The V gene end was trimmed by 9 bases and the J gene end by 5 bases; junction bases not matched to a gene: 6. The CDR3 is made up of 12 amino acids. The V and J genes are TRBV19 and TRBJ2-5; 7 bases map to TRBD1. Sequenced material: PBMCs. The source of this sequence is a human donor in good health. The CDR3 loop is CASRGNRETQYF. The DNA for the CDR3 is TGTGCCAGCAGGGGGAACCGGGAGACCCAGTACTTC.